This TCR beta chain appears in the sequencing data of a study of shared clonotypes between healthy human individuals. Turning to the study itself: Two women and a few men aged 18 to 49 made up the donors. Whole-study results and caveats: Generation probabilities were higher for clonotypes shared across all four sorted-subset donors than for unshared ones.

Authors' processing steps: As immunoSEQ supplied junction-only sequences (without quality scores), filtering differed. Clones were sequenced by immunoSEQ multiplex PCR, and TCRdb holds only the in-frame ones, with some missing. The V and J calls and clone size were taken over from that table, and D and trimming were inferred from the DNA. The profile shows around 1.5 million clones, 95% to 99% of them singletons. Notes on this clone: Its antigen is still unknown.

Germline V gene data show CDR1 as SGHRS and CDR2 as YFSETQ. CDR3 length: 14 amino acids. V was cut by 7 bases and J by 0 bases, with 14 bases left in between. The clonotype was recovered from a man aged 30 to 45 in good health. The V gene is TRBV5-1, the J gene TRBJ2-7; D is unresolved. The sample comprised naive CD4+ T cells sorted from blood. As to subset: CD45RA+ positively selected. The CDR3 reads CASRKEPTSYEQYF. CDR3 sequence (DNA): TGCGCCAGCCGGAAAGAACCTACCTCCTACGAGCAGTACTTC.